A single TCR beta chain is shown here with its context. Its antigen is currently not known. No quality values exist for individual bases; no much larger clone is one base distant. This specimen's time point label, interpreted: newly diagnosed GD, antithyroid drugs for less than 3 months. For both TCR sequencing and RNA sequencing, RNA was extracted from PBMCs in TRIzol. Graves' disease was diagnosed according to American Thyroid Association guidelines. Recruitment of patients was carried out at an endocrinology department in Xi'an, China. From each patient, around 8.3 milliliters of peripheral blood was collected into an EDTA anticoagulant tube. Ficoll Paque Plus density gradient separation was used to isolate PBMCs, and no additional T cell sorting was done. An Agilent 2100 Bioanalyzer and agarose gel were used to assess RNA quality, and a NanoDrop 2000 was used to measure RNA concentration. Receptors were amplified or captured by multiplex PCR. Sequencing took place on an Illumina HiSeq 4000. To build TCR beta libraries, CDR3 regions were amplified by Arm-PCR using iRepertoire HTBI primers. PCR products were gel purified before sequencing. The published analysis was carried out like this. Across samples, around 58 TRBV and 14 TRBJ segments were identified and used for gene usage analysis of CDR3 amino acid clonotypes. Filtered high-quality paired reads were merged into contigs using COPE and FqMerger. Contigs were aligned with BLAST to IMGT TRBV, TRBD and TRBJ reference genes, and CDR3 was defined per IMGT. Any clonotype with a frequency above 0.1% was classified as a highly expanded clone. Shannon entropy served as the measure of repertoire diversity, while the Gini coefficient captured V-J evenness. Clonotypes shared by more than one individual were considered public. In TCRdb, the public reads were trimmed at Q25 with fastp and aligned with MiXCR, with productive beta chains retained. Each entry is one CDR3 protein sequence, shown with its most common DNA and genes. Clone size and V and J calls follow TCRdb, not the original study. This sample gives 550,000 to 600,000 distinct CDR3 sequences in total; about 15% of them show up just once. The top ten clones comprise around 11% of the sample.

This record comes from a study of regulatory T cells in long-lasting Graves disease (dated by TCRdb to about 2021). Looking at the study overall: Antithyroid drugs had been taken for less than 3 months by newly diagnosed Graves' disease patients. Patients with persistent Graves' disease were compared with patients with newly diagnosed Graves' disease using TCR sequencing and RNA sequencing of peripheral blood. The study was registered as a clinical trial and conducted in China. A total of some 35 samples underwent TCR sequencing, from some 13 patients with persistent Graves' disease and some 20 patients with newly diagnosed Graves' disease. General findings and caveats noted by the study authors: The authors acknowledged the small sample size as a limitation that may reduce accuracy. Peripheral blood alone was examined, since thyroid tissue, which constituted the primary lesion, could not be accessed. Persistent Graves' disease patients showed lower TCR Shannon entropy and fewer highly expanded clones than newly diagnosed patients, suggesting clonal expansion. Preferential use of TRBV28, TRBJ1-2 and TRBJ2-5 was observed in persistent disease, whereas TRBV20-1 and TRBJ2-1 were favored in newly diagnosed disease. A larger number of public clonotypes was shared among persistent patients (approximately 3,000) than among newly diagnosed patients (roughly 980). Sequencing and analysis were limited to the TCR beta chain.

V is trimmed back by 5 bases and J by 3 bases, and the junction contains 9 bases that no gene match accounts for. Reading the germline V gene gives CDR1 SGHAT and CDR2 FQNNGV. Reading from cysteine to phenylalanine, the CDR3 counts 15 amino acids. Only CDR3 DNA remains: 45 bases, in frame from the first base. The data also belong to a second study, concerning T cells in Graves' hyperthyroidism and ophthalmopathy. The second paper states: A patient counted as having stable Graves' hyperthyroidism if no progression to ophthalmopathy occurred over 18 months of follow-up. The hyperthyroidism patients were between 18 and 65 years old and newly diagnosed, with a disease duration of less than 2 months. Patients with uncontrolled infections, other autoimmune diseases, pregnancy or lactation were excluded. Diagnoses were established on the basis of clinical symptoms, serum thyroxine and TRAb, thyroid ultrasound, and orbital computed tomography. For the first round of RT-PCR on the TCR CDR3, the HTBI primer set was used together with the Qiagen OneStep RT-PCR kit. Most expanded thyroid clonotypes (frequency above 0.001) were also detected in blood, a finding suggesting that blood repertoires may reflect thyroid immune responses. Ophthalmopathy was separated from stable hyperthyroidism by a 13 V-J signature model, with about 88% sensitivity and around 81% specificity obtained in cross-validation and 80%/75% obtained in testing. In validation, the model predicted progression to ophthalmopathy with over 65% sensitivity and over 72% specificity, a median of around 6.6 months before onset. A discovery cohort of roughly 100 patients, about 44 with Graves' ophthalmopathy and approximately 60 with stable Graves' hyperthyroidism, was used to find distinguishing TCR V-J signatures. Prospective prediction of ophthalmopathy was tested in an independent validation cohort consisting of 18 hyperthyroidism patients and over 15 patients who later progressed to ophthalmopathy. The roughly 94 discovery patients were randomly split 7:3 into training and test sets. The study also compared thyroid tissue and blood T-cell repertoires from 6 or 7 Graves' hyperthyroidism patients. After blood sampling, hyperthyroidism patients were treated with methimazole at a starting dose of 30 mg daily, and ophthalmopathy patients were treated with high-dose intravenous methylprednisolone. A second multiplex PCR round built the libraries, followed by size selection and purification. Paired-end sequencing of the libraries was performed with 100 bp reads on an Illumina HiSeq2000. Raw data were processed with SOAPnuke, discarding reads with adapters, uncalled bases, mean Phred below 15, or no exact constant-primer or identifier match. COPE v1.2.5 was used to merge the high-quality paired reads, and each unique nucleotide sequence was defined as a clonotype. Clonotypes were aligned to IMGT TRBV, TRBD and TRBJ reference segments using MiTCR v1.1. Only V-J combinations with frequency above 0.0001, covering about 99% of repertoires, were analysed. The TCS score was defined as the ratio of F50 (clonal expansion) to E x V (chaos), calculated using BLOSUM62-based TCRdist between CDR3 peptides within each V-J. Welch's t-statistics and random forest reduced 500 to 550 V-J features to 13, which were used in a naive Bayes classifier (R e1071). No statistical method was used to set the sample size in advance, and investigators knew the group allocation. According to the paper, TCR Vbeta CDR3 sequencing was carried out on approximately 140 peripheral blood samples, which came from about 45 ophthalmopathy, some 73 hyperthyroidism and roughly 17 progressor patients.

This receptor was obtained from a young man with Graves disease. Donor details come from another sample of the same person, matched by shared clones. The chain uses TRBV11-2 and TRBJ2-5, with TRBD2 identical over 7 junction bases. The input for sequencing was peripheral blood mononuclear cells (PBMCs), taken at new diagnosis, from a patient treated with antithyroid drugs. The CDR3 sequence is CASSPTPREEETQYF. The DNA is TGTGCCAGCAGCCCCACCCCCCGGGAGGAAGAGACCCAGTACTTC.